This T cell receptor (beta chain) is drawn from a study of T-cell reconstitution after alpha-beta-depleted transplantation in children. Findings of the study overall: Among T cells one year after transplant, newly produced cells accounted for most counts and diversity. In patients about two months after transplant, alpha-beta T cells reportedly arose from several hundred expanded graft clones. High day-60 TCRbeta diversity in some patients came from surviving recipient T cells and thymic progenitors.

Molecular barcoding with unique molecular identifiers was used for the TCRbeta library. TCRdb reprocessed the PCR reads with MiXCR, giving one entry per CDR3 protein. There are approximately 500,000 distinct CDR3 sequences in the sample; 27% occur only once, and 30% to 45% lies in the top ten. The germline V and J ends were trimmed by 3 bases and 0 bases, with 15 bases remaining between them. CDR1 DFQATT and CDR2 SNEGSKA come from the germline V gene (reference sequence). The CDR3 has 16 residues. Worth noting for this clonotype: Antigen unknown.

The rearrangement joins TRBV20-1 to TRBJ2-1, with D possibly being TRBD2 (7 bases). The receptor comes from a boy younger than two with Wiskott-Aldrich syndrome, due to receive a stem cell transplant. The sample here was PBMCs, taken before TCRalphabeta/CD19-depleted stem cell transplant. The CDR3: CSARKGGGSSYNEQFF. DNA of the CDR3: TGCAGTGCTAGGAAGGGGGGCGGGAGCTCCTACAATGAGCAGTTCTTC.